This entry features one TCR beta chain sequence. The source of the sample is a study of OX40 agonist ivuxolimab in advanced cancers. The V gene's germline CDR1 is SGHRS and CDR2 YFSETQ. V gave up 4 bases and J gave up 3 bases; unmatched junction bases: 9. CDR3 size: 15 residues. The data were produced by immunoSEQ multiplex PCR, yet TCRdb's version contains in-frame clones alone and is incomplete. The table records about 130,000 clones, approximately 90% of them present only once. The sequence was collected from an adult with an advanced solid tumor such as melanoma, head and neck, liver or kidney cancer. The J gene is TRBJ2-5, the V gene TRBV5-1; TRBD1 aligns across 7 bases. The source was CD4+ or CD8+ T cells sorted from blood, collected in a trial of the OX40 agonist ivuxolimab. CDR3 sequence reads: CASSVTTGVEETQYF. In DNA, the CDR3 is TGCGCCAGCAGCGTAACCACAGGGGTGGAAGAGACCCAGTACTTC.